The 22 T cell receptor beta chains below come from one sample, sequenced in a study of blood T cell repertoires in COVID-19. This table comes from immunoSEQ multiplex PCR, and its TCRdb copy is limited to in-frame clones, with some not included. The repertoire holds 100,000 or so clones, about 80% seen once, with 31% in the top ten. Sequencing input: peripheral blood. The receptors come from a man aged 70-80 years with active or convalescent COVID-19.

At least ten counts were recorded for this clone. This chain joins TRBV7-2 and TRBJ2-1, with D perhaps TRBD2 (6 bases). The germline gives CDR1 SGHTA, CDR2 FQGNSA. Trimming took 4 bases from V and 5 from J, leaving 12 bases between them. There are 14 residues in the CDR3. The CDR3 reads CASSYGGNHNEQFF. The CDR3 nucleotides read TGTGCCAGCAGCTATGGCGGGAACCACAATGAGCAGTTCTTC.

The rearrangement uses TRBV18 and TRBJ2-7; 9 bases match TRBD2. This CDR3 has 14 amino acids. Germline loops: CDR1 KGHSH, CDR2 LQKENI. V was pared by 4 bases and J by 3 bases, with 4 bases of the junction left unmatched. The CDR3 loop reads CASSLSGSRYEQYF. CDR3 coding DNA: TGTGCCAGCTCACTTAGCGGGAGTCGCTACGAGCAGTACTTC.

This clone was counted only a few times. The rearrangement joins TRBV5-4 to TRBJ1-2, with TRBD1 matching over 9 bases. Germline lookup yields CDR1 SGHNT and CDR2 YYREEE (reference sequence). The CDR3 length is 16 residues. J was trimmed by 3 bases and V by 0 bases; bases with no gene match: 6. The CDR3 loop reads CASSLAQGARDYGYTF. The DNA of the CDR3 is TGTGCCAGCAGCTTGGCACAGGGGGCGCGGGACTATGGCTACACCTTC.

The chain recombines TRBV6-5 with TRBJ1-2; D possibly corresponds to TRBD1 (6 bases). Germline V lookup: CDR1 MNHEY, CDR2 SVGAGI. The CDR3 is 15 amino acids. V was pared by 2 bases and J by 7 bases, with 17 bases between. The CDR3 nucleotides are TGTGCCAGCAGTTACAGCGCCAGTACAGGGAGTGGCTACACCTTC. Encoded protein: CASSYSASTGSGYTF.

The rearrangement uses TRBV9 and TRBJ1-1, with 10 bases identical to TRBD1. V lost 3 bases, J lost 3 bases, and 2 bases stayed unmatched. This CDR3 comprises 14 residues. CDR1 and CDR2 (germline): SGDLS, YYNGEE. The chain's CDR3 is CASSGGQGYTEAFF. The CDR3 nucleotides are TGTGCCAGCAGCGGGGGACAGGGGTACACTGAAGCTTTCTTT. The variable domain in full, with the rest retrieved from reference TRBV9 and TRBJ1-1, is DSGVTQTPKHLITATGQRVTLRCSPRSGDLSVYWYQQSLDQGLQFLIQYYNGEERAKGNILERFSAQQFPDLHSELNLSSLELGDSALYFCASSGGQGYTEAFFGQGTRLTVV.

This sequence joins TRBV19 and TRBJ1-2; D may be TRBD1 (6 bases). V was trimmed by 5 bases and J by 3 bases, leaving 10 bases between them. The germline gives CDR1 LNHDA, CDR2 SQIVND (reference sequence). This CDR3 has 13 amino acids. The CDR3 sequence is CASSLDSYYGYTF. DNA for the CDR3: TGTGCCAGTAGTTTGGACAGCTACTATGGCTACACCTTC. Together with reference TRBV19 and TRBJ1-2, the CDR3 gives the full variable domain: DGGITQSPKYLFRKEGQNVTLSCEQNLNHDAMYWYRQDPGQGLRLIYYSQIVNDFQKGDIAEGYSVSREKKESFPLTVTSAQKNPTAFYLCASSLDSYYGYTFGSGTRLTVV.

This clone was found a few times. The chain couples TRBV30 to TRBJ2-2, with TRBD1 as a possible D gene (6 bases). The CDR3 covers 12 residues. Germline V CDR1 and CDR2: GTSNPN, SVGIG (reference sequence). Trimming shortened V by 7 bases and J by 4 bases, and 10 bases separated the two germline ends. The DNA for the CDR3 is TGTGCCTTCAGGGGTAGCACCGGGGAGCTGTTTTTT. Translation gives CAFRGSTGELFF.

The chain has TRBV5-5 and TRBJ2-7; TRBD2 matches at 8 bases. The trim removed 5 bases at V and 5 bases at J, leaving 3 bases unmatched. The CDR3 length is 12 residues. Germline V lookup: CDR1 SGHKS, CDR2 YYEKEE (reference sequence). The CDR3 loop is CASRQLADEQYF. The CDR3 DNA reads TGTGCCAGCAGGCAACTAGCGGACGAGCAGTACTTC. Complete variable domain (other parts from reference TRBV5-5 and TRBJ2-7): DAGVTQSPTHLIKTRGQQVTLRCSPISGHKSVSWYQQVLGQGPQFIFQYYEKEERGRGNFPDRFSARQFPNYSSELNVNALLLGDSALYLCASRQLADEQYFGPGTRLTVT.

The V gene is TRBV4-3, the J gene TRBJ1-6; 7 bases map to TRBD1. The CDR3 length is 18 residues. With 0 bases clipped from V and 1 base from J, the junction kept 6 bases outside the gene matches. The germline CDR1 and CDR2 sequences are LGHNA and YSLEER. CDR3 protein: CASSQEGQTGSYNSPLHF. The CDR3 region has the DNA TGCGCCAGCAGCCAAGAGGGACAGACGGGATCCTATAATTCACCCCTCCACTTT.

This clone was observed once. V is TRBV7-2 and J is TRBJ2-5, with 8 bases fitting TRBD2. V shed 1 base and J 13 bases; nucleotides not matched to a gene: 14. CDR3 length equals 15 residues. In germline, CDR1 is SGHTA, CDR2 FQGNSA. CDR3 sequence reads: CASSLEVAAGVPTYF. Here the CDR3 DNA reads TGTGCCAGCAGCTTAGAGGTGGCAGCGGGAGTCCCCACGTACTTC.

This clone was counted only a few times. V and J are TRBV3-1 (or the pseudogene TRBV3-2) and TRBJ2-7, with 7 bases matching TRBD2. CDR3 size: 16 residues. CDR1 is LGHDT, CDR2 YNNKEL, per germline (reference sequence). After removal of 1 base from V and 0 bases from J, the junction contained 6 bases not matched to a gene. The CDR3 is CASSQAPTSASYEQYF. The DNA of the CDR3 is TGTGCCAGCAGCCAAGCCCCTACTAGCGCCTCCTACGAGCAGTACTTC.

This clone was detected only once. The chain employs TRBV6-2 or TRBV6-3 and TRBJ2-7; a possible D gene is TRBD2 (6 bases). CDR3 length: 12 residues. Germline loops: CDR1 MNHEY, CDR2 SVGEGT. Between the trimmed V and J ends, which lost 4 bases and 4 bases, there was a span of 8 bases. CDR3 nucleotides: TGTGCCAGCAGTTCCGGGACTTACGAGCAGTACTTC. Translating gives CASSSGTYEQYF.

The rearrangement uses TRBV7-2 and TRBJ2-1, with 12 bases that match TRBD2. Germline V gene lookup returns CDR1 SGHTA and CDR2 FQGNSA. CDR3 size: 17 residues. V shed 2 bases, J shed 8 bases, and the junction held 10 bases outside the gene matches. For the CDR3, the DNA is TGTGCCAGCAGCTTACACGTAGGACTAGCGGGGAGGGATGAGCAGTTCTTC. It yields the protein CASSLHVGLAGRDEQFF.

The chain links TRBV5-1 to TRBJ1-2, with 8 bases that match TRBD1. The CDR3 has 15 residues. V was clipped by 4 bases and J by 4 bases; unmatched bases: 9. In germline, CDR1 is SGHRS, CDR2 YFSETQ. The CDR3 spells CASSPGTGGGYGYTF. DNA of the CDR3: TGCGCCAGCAGCCCCGGGACAGGTGGGGGCTATGGCTACACCTTC.

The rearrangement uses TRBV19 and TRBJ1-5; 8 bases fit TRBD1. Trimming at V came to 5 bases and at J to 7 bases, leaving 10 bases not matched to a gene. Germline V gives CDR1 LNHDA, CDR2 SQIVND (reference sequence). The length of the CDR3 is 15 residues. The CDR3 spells CASSGPSGGGQPQHF. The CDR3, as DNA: TGTGCCAGTAGTGGTCCCTCAGGGGGCGGCCAGCCCCAGCATTTT.

Here the CDR3 DNA reads TGTGCCAGCAGTGAGGGGGGGTGGAACACTGAAGCTTTCTTT. Translating it yields CASSEGGWNTEAFF. The genes are TRBV6-1 and TRBJ1-1; D possibly corresponds to TRBD1 (5 bases). This CDR3 has 14 amino acids. Germline CDR1 MNHNS, CDR2 SASEGT. V dropped 3 bases and J dropped 1 base, with 9 bases sitting between them.

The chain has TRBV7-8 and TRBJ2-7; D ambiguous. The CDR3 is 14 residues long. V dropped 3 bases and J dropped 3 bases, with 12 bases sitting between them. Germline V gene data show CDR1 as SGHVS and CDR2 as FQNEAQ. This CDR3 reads CASSLESLSYEQYF. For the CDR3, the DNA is TGTGCCAGCAGCTTGGAGTCCTTAAGCTACGAGCAGTACTTC.

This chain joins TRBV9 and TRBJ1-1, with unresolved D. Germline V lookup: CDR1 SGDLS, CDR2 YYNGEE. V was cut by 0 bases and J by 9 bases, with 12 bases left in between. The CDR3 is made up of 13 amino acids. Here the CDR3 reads CASSVAATGKAFF. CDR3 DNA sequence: TGTGCCAGCAGCGTAGCGGCGACGGGAAAAGCTTTCTTT.

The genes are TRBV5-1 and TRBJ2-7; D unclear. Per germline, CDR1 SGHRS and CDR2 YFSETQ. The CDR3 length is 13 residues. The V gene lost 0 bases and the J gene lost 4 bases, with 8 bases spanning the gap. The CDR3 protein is CASSLDTVYEQYF. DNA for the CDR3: TGCGCCAGCAGCTTGGATACAGTATACGAGCAGTACTTC.

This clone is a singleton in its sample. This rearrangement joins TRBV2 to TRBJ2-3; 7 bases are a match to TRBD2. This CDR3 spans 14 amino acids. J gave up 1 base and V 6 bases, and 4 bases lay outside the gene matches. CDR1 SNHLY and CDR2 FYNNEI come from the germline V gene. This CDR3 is CASSASGGTDTQYF. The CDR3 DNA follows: TGTGCCAGCAGCGCAAGCGGGGGCACAGATACGCAGTATTTT.

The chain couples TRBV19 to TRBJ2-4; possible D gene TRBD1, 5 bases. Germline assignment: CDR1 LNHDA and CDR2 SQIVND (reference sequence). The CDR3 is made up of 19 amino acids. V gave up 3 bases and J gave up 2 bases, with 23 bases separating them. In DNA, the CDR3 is TGTGCCAGTAGTATCCGGGCGGTGGTAAGGGGCCGGACCAAAAACATTCAGTACTTC. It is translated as CASSIRAVVRGRTKNIQYF.

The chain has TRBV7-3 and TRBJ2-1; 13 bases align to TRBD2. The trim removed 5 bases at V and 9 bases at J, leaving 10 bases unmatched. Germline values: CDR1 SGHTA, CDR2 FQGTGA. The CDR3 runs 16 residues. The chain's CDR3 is CASSQGGLAGVFEQFF. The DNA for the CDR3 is TGTGCCAGCAGCCAAGGAGGACTAGCGGGAGTCTTTGAGCAGTTCTTC.